The T cell receptor (beta chain) described here comes from a study of T cell repertoires in cytomegalovirus infection. Each CDR3 protein gets one entry after TCRdb re-called the reads with MiXCR. Of about 130,000 distinct CDR3 sequences listed, 8% to 9% are singletons. This clonotype was counted ten times or more. Germline values: CDR1 SGHVS, CDR2 FQNEAQ. V lost 2 bases to trimming and J lost 4 bases, with 9 bases between them. This CDR3 is 14 amino acids long. The receptor's source is a human donor in good health (CMV status not recorded). Some clones in this sample may be carry-over from other donors' samples. The chain is built from TRBV7-8 and TRBJ1-3, with D unclear. Sequencing was done on a sample of PBMCs. CDR3 nucleotides: TGTGCCAGCAGCTTAAATTTTGTGGGAAACACCATATATTTT. Its protein product is CASSLNFVGNTIYF.